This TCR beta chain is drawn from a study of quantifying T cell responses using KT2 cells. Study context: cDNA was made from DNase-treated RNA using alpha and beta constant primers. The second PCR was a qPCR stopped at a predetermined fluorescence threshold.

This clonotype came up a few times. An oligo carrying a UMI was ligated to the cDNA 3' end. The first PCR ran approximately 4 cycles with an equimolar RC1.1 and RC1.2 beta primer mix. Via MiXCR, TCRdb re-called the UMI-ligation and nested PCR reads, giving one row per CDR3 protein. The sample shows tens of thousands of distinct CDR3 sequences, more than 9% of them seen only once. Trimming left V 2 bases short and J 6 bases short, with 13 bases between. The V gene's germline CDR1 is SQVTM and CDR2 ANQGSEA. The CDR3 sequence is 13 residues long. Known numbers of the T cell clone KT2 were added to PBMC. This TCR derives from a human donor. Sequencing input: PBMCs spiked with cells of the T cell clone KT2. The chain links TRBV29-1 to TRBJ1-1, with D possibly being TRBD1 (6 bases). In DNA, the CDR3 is TGCAGCGTTGAAAGGGGGGGTATCTCTGAAGCTTTCTTT. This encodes CSVERGGISEAFF. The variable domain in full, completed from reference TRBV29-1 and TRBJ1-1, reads SAVISQKPSRDICQRGTSLTIQCQVDSQVTMMFWYRQQPGQSLTLIATANQGSEATYESGFVIDKFPISRPNLTFSTLTVSNMSPEDSSIYLCSVERGGISEAFFGQGTRLTVV.